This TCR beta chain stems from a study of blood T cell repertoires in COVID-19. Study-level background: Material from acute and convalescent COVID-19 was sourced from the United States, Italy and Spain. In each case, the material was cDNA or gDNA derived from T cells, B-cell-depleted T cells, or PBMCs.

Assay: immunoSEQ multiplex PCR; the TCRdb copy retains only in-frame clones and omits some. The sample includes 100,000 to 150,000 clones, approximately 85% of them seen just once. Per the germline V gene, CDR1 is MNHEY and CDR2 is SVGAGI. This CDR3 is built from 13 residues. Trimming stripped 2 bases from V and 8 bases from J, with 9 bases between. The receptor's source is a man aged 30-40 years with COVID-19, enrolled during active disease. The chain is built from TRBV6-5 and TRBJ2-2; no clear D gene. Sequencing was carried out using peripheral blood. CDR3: CASSYAPEGELFF. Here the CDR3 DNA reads TGTGCCAGCAGTTACGCCCCCGAGGGGGAGCTGTTTTTT.